Following are 31 T cell receptor beta chains from one sample sequenced in a study of blood T cell repertoires in COVID-19. Profiling relied on immunoSEQ multiplex PCR, and the TCRdb table lists in-frame clones only, not all of them. There are 100,000 to 150,000 clones in the sample; roughly 84% occur only once, and 9.5% to 15% lies in the top ten. The sample consisted of peripheral blood. The receptors come from a woman aged 25 to 45 who had recovered from COVID-19.

The chain is built from TRBV6-4 and TRBJ2-3; tentative D call: TRBD1 (7 bases). Germline V gene lookup returns CDR1 MRHNA and CDR2 SNTAGT. V was pared by 4 bases and J by 5 bases, with 16 bases between. The CDR3 contains 15 residues. This CDR3 is CASSVEEGAGDTQYF. CDR3 in DNA: TGTGCCAGCAGTGTCGAGGAGGGGGCAGGAGATACGCAGTATTTT.

The CDR3 protein is CASSAQTYNEQFF. In nucleotides, the CDR3 is TGTGCCAGCAGCGCACAAACCTACAATGAGCAGTTCTTC. The rearrangement joins TRBV6-5 to TRBJ2-1; D call uncertain. Trimming left V 6 bases short and J 2 bases short, with 8 bases between. Germline V CDR1 and CDR2: MNHEY, SVGAGI. The CDR3 loop spans 13 amino acids.

The chain combines TRBV5-1 with TRBJ2-5, with 9 bases lining up with TRBD1. In germline, CDR1 is SGHRS, CDR2 YFSETQ. V lost 3 bases, J lost 5 bases, and 2 bases stayed unmatched. The CDR3 consists of 13 residues. Here the CDR3 reads CASSSGQGETQYF. The CDR3 DNA sequence: TGCGCCAGCAGCTCTGGACAGGGGGAGACCCAGTACTTC. Full variable domain (rest looked up from reference TRBV5-1 and TRBJ2-5): KAGVTQTPRYLIKTRGQQVTLSCSPISGHRSVSWYQQTPGQGLQFLFEYFSETQRNKGNFPGRFSGRQFSNSRSEMNVSTLELGDSALYLCASSSGQGETQYFGPGTRLLVL.

The chain couples TRBV18 to TRBJ1-6, with 9 bases identical to TRBD1. J lost 13 bases, V lost 4 bases, and 11 bases had no gene match. The CDR3 has 15 residues. Per the germline V gene, CDR1 is KGHSH and CDR2 is LQKENI. CDR3 amino acids: CASSQDGTGSSPLHF. The CDR3 coding sequence is TGTGCCAGCTCACAGGACGGGACAGGGTCATCCCCCCTCCACTTT.

The chain recombines TRBV29-1 with TRBJ2-7; a weak D match, TRBD2 (7 bases). Trimming shortened V by 2 bases and J by 2 bases, and 16 bases separated the two germline ends. Germline V gives CDR1 SQVTM, CDR2 ANQGSEA. The CDR3 is 15 amino acids. CDR3: CSVEKGGAPTYEQYF. As DNA, the CDR3 is TGCAGCGTTGAAAAAGGGGGGGCGCCCACCTACGAGCAGTACTTC.

Written as DNA, the CDR3 is TGTGCCAGCAGCCCCGCCGGGACAGGGGGCACCTGGGCCAACGTCCTGACTTTC. Translated, it gives CASSPAGTGGTWANVLTF. This sequence joins TRBV5-4 and TRBJ2-6; 12 nucleotides match TRBD1. The germline V gene encodes CDR1 SGHNT and CDR2 YYREEE (reference sequence). CDR3 length equals 18 residues. V was pared by 4 bases and J by 5 bases, with 10 bases of the junction left unmatched.

This sequence joins TRBV10-2 and TRBJ2-1, with TRBD2 as a possible D gene (6 bases). V lost 2 bases, J lost 0 bases, and 20 bases lay in between. The CDR3 sequence is 19 residues long. Germline loops: CDR1 WSHSY, CDR2 SAAADI. The CDR3 bases are TGCGCCAGCAGTGAGACGGTGGGACTTTCCCAAAGCTCCTACAATGAGCAGTTCTTC. Amino acid sequence: CASSETVGLSQSSYNEQFF.

V is TRBV5-1 and J is TRBJ1-5; D uncertain. The CDR3 runs 14 residues. CDR1 is SGHRS and CDR2 is YFSETQ in the germline V gene. V dropped 4 bases and J dropped 3 bases, with 11 bases sitting between them. In DNA, the CDR3 is TGCGCCAGCAGCCCTGACGGGTACAATCAGCCCCAGCATTTT. Protein: CASSPDGYNQPQHF.

This clone was recorded a few times. The J gene is TRBJ2-2, the V gene TRBV19; 9 positions match TRBD1. Germline V lookup: CDR1 LNHDA, CDR2 SQIVND (reference sequence). V lost 3 bases and J lost 7; bases outside the gene matches: 9. CDR3 size: 16 residues. The CDR3 here is CASSIGTGGAGGELFF. CDR3 nucleotides: TGTGCCAGTAGTATCGGCACAGGGGGCGCGGGCGGGGAGCTGTTTTTT.

V gene TRBV7-8 combines with J gene TRBJ2-3; 7 bases line up with TRBD2. Trimming took 5 bases from V and 6 from J; bases not matched to a gene: 17. There are 17 residues in the CDR3. Germline CDR1 reads SGHVS; CDR2 reads FQNEAQ. The CDR3 reads CASSPVTSTFGSDTQYF. CDR3 DNA: TGTGCCAGCAGCCCTGTGACTAGCACTTTCGGCTCGGATACGCAGTATTTT.

DNA for the CDR3: TGTGCCAGCAGTTACTCACAGTCCTTCTATGGCTACACCTTC. Translating gives CASSYSQSFYGYTF. The chain has TRBV6-5 and TRBJ1-2; no firm D call. In germline, CDR1 is MNHEY, CDR2 SVGAGI. The CDR3 is made up of 14 amino acids. The V and J ends lost 0 bases and 4 bases respectively, with 9 bases between them.

This clone showed up just once. The V gene is TRBV2, the J gene TRBJ2-1; 11 bases are a match to TRBD2. Germline CDR1 SNHLY, CDR2 FYNNEI. CDR3 length: 19 residues. Losses at the gene ends were 2 bases for V and 0 bases for J; bases not matched to a gene: 9. The CDR3 DNA reads TGTGCCAGCAGTGAATGGGCTAGCGGGGGGTCCAGCTCCTACAATGAGCAGTTCTTC. Protein: CASSEWASGGSSSYNEQFF.

The J gene is TRBJ2-7, the V gene TRBV5-1; D perhaps matches TRBD2 (6 bases). CDR1 is SGHRS and CDR2 is YFSETQ in the germline V gene. The CDR3 loop spans 14 amino acids. Trimming removed 0 bases at V and 5 bases at J, with 12 bases between. The CDR3 sequence: CASSLAAGTDEQYF. CDR3 DNA sequence: TGCGCCAGCAGCTTGGCCGCGGGAACGGACGAGCAGTACTTC.

The chain couples TRBV3-1 (or the pseudogene TRBV3-2) to TRBJ1-6, with 8 bases fitting TRBD1. The CDR3 has 18 residues. CDR1 LGHDT and CDR2 YNNKEL come from the germline V gene (reference sequence). The V segment lost 3 bases and the J segment 7 bases; nucleotides outside the gene matches: 14. The CDR3 DNA is TGTGCCAGCAGCCAGGGGACAGGCCCTACCTCGTGGAATTCACCCCTCCACTTT. Amino acids: CASSQGTGPTSWNSPLHF.

This chain connects TRBV5-1 to TRBJ1-3; tentatively, D is TRBD1 (6 bases). Deletions cut 4 bases from V and 1 base from J, with 15 bases between. The length of the CDR3 is 16 residues. Germline values: CDR1 SGHRS, CDR2 YFSETQ. The CDR3 region has the DNA TGCGCCAGCAGCGGAAGGGGGGGTGAATCTGGAAACACCATATATTTT. Encoded protein: CASSGRGGESGNTIYF.

The rearrangement links TRBV5-6 to TRBJ2-7, with 7 nucleotides matching TRBD1. The CDR3 consists of 14 residues. V shed 3 bases, J shed 2 bases, and the junction held 5 bases outside the gene matches. CDR1 is SGHDT, CDR2 YYEEEE, per germline. The CDR3 nucleotides are TGTGCCAGCAGCTCGGCCGGGACAGCCTACGAGCAGTACTTC. Protein product: CASSSAGTAYEQYF.

V is TRBV3-1 (or the pseudogene TRBV3-2) and J is TRBJ2-5; 8 nucleotides match TRBD2. The junction had 2 bases not matched to a gene; V was cut back by 1 base and J by 1 base. This CDR3 is 15 amino acids long. CDR1 is LGHDT, CDR2 YNNKEL, per germline (reference sequence). The CDR3 DNA follows: TGTGCCAGCAGCCAAGCGGGGGGGCCCCAAGAGACCCAGTACTTC. Translation gives CASSQAGGPQETQYF.

V usage is TRBV7-8 and J usage is TRBJ2-5; a weak D match, TRBD1 (6 bases). Germline CDR1 reads SGHVS; CDR2 reads FQNEAQ. V gave up 1 base and J gave up 5 bases, with 14 bases separating them. The CDR3 has 15 residues. Written as DNA, the CDR3 is TGTGCCAGCAGCTTAGTACTAGGGGGTCCGGAGACCCAGTACTTC. Translation: CASSLVLGGPETQYF.

For the CDR3, the DNA is TGTGCCAGCAGCCAAGATTTTGTATCAGGGGACTATGGCTACACCTTC. It yields the protein CASSQDFVSGDYGYTF. J is TRBJ1-2 and V is TRBV3-1 (or the pseudogene TRBV3-2); possible D gene TRBD1, 6 bases. The germline CDR1 and CDR2 sequences are LGHDT and YNNKEL (reference sequence). The CDR3 spans 16 residues. V lost 0 bases, J lost 3 bases, and 14 bases lay in between.

This chain joins TRBV19 and TRBJ2-7, with D maybe TRBD2 (6 bases). Trimming cost V 2 bases and J 0 bases, with 11 bases left between them. The CDR3 extends over 15 amino acids. Germline assignment: CDR1 LNHDA and CDR2 SQIVND (reference sequence). The CDR3 region has the DNA TGTGCCAGTAGTATATTGGGGGGAAGCTCCTACGAGCAGTACTTC. The encoded protein is CASSILGGSSYEQYF.

The rearrangement uses TRBV27 and TRBJ2-3, with TRBD2 identical over 10 bases. Trimming took 4 bases from V and 0 from J; bases not matched to a gene: 10. The germline gives CDR1 MNHEY, CDR2 SMNVEV (reference sequence). The CDR3 runs to 18 residues. CDR3 in DNA: TGTGCCAGCAGTTCTGGACTAGCGGCAAGATCTAGCACAGATACGCAGTATTTT. Residues: CASSSGLAARSSTDTQYF.

In nucleotides, the CDR3 is TGTGCCACCAGTGACCCGGGACAGGGTGGGGATGAGCAGTTCTTC. It codes for CATSDPGQGGDEQFF. The chain couples TRBV24-1 to TRBJ2-1, with TRBD1 matching 9 bases. There are 15 residues in the CDR3. Unmatched junction bases numbered 8, after V lost 4 bases and J lost 8 bases. CDR1 is KGHDR, CDR2 SFDVKD, per germline.

CDR3 sequence: CASSDYSGGGSYEQYF. The CDR3 bases are TGTGCCAGCAGTGATTATAGCGGAGGTGGGTCCTACGAGCAGTACTTC. This chain joins TRBV6-1 and TRBJ2-7; possible D gene TRBD2, 6 bases. V was clipped by 3 bases and J by 1 base, with 16 bases between them. This CDR3 has 16 amino acids. Germline assignment: CDR1 MNHNS and CDR2 SASEGT.

The rearrangement links TRBV7-3 to TRBJ1-1, with D perhaps matching TRBD1 (5 bases). The CDR3 totals 14 residues. The germline V gene encodes CDR1 SGHTA and CDR2 FQGTGA. V shed 3 bases and J shed 1 base, with 9 bases lying between them. CDR3 coding DNA: TGTGCCAGCAGCTTTGGGGCCCAGAACACTGAAGCTTTCTTT. Encoded protein: CASSFGAQNTEAFF.

The chain has TRBV7-3 and TRBJ2-2, with no clear D. Germline V gives CDR1 SGHTA, CDR2 FQGTGA. V lost 0 bases and J lost 5, with 10 bases in between. This CDR3 contains 15 residues. The CDR3 coding sequence is TGTGCCAGCAGCTTAACGGCACTACGAACCGGGGAGCTGTTTTTT. Translation: CASSLTALRTGELFF.

The sample holds one count of this clone. V gene TRBV2 combines with J gene TRBJ2-1; 10 positions agree with TRBD2. V dropped 8 bases and J dropped 5; count of bases not matched to a gene: 6. Germline V gene data show CDR1 as SNHLY and CDR2 as FYNNEI. The CDR3 has 14 residues. Here the CDR3 DNA reads TGTGCCAGCTTAGGGCTAGCGGGAGACAATGAGCAGTTCTTC. Translated: CASLGLAGDNEQFF.

This chain links TRBV5-1 with TRBJ2-6; TRBD1 matches at 10 bases. This CDR3 comprises 18 residues. From germline, CDR1 is SGHRS and CDR2 YFSETQ. Trimming took 7 bases from V and 4 from J; bases not matched to a gene: 14. DNA for the CDR3: TGCGCCAGCGGTCCGCGGGGACAGGGGCATTTGGGGGCCAACGTCCTGACTTTC. Its translation is CASGPRGQGHLGANVLTF.

The rearrangement joins TRBV3-1 (or the pseudogene TRBV3-2) to TRBJ1-6, with 7 bases matching TRBD1. The germline V gene has CDR1 LGHDT and CDR2 YNNKEL (reference sequence). The CDR3 is made up of 15 amino acids. With 1 base clipped from V and 5 bases from J, the junction kept 2 bases outside the gene matches. The CDR3 is CASSQGQGNNSPLHF. In nucleotides, the CDR3 is TGTGCCAGCAGCCAAGGACAGGGCAATAATTCACCCCTCCACTTT.

J is TRBJ2-7 and V is TRBV2; D possibly corresponds to TRBD1 (5 bases). The CDR3 runs 14 residues. The germline V gene has CDR1 SNHLY and CDR2 FYNNEI. V lost 6 bases, J lost 0 bases, and 12 bases lay in between. CDR3 loop: CASRVDSSSYEQYF. CDR3 nucleotides: TGTGCCAGCAGGGTTGACAGCAGCTCCTACGAGCAGTACTTC. The full variable domain, its missing parts supplied by reference TRBV2 and TRBJ2-7, is EPEVTQTPSHQVTQMGQEVILRCVPISNHLYFYWYRQILGQKVEFLVSFYNNEISEKSEIFDDQFSVERPDGSNFTLKIRSTKLEDSAMYFCASRVDSSSYEQYFGPGTRLTVT.

The V and J genes are TRBV7-6 and TRBJ2-1, with 11 bases aligning to TRBD2. V trimming: 1 base; J trimming: 7 bases; junction bases outside the gene matches: 3. Per germline, CDR1 SGHVS and CDR2 FNYEAQ. This CDR3 comprises 15 residues. As DNA, the CDR3 is TGTGCCAGCAGCTTAGTAGCGGGGGGGCCGAATGAGCAGTTCTTC. It specifies CASSLVAGGPNEQFF. Full variable domain (missing parts from reference TRBV7-6 and TRBJ2-1): GAGVSQSPRYKVTKRGQDVALRCDPISGHVSLYWYRQALGQGPEFLTYFNYEAQQDKSGLPNDRFSAERPEGSISTLTIQRTEQRDSAMYRCASSLVAGGPNEQFFGPGTRLTVL.

V and J are TRBV9 and TRBJ1-6; 7 bases fit TRBD1. The V gene end was trimmed by 4 bases and the J gene end by 0 bases; junction bases not matched to a gene: 10. The CDR3 is made up of 18 amino acids. Germline CDR1 SGDLS, CDR2 YYNGEE. The CDR3 DNA sequence: TGTGCCAGCAGCCCCTCGCCAGGGGACAGCTCCTATAATTCACCCCTCCACTTT. Protein sequence: CASSPSPGDSSYNSPLHF.